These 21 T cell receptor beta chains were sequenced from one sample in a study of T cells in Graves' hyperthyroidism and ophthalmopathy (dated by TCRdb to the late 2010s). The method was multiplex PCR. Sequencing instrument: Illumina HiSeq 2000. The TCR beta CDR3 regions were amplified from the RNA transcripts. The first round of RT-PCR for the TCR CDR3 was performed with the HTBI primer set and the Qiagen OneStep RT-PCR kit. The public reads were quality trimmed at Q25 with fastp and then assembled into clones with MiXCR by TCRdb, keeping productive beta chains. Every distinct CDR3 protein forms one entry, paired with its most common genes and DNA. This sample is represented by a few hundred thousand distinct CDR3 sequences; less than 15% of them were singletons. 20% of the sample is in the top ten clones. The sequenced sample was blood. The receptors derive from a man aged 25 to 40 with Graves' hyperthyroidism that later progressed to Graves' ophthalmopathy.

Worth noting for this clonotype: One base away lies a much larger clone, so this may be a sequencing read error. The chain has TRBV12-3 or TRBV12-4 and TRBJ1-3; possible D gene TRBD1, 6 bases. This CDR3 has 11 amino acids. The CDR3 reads CASTQGNTTYF. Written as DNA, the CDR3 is TGTGCCAGCACACAGGGAAACACCACATATTTT.

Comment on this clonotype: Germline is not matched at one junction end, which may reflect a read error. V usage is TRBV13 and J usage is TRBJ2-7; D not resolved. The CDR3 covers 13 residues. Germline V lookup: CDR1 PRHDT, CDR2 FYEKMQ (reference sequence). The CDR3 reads CASSSDGYYGQYF. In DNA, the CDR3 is TGTGCCAGCAGCTCGGACGGCTACTACGGGCAGTACTTC.

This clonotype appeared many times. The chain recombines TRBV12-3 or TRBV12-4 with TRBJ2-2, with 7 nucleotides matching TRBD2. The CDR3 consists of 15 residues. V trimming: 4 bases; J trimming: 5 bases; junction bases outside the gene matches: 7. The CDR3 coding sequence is TGTGCCAGCAGTTCCAGCGGGGACTATACCGGGGAGCTGTTTTTT. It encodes CASSSSGDYTGELFF.

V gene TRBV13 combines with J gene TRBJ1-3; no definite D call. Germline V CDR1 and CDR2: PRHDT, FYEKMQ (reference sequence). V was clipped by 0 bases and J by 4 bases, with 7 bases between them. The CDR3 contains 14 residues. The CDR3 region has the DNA TGTGCCAGCAGCTTAGGGGGCTACGGAAACACCATATATTTT. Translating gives CASSLGGYGNTIYF.

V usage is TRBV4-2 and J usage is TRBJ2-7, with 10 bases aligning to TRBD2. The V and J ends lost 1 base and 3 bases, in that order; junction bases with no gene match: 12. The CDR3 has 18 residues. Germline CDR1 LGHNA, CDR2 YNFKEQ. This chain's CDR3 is CASSQGVVAGGRYYEQYF. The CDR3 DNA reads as TGTGCCAGCAGCCAAGGGGTCGTAGCGGGGGGCCGTTACTACGAGCAGTACTTC.

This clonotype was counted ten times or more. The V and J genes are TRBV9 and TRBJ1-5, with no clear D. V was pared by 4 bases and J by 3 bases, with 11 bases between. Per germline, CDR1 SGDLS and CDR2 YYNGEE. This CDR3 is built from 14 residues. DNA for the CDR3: TGTGCCAGCAGCCCCACGGGAAACAATCAGCCCCAGCATTTT. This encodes CASSPTGNNQPQHF.

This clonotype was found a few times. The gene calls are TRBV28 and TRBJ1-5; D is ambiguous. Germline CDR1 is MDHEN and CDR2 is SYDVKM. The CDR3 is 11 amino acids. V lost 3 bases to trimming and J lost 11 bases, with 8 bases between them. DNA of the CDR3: TGTGCCAGCAGTTTCGGTGCGGCCCAGCATTTT. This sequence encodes CASSFGAAQHF.

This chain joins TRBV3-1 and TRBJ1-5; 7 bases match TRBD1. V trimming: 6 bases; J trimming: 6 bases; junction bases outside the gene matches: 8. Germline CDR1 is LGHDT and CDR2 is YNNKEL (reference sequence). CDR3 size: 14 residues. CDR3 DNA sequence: TGTGCCAGCAGTCGACAGGGTACGGCTCAGCCCCAGCATTTT. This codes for CASSRQGTAQPQHF.

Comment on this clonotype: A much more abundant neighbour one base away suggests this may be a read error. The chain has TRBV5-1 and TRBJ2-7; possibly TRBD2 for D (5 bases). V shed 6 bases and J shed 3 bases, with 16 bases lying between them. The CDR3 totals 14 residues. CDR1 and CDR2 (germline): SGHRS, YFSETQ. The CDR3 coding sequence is TGCGCCAGCACCGAAGGACGGGGTAACTACGAGCAGTACTTC. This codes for CASTEGRGNYEQYF.

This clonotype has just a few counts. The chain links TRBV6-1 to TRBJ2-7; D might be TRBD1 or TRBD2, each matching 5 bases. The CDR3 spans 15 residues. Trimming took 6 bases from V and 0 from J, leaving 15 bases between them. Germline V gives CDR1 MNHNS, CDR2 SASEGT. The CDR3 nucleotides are TGTGCCAGCAGCCAGGGACGGCCGAGCTCCTACGAGCAGTACTTC. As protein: CASSQGRPSSYEQYF.

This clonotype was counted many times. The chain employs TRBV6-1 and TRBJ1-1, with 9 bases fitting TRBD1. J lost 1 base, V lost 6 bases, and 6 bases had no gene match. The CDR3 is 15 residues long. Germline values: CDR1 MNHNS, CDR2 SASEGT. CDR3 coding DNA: TGTGCCAGCAGACGACAGGGGGAAACGAACACTGAAGCTTTCTTT. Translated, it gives CASRRQGETNTEAFF.

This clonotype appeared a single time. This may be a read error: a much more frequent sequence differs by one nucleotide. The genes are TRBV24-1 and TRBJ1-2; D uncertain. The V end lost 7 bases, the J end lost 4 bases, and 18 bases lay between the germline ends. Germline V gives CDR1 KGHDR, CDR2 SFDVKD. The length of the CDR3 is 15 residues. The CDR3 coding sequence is TGTGCCACCAGCCACTGCACCTCGGGCCTCTATGGCTACACCTTC. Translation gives CATSHCTSGLYGYTF.

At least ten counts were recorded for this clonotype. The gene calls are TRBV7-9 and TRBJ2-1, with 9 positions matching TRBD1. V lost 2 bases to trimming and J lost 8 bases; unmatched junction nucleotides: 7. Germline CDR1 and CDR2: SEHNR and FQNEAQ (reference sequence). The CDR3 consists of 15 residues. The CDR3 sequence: CASSLWTGDGYEQFF. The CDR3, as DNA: TGTGCCAGCAGCTTATGGACAGGGGATGGATATGAGCAGTTCTTC.

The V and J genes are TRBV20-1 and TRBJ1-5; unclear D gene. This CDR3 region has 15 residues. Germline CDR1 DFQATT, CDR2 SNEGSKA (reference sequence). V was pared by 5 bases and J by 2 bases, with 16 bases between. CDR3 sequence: CSASRERIGNQPQHF. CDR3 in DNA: TGCAGTGCTTCACGGGAGCGAATAGGCAATCAGCCCCAGCATTTT.

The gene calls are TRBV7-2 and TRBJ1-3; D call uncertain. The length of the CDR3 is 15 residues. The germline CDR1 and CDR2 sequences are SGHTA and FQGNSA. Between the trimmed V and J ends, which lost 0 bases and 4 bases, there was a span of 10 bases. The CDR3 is CASSLARGHGNTIYF. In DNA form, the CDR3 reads TGTGCCAGCAGCTTAGCGAGAGGTCACGGAAACACCATATATTTT.

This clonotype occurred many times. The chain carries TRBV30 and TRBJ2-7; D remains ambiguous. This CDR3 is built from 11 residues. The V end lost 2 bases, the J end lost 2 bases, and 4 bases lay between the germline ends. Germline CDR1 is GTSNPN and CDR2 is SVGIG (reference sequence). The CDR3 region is CAWSRPYEQYF. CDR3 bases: TGTGCCTGGAGTCGCCCCTACGAGCAGTACTTC.

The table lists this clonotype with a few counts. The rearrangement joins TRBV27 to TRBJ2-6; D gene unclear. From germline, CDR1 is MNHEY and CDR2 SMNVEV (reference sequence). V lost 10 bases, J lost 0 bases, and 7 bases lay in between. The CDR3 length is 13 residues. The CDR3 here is CANLYSGANVLTF. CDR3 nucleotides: TGTGCCAACCTTTACTCTGGGGCCAACGTCCTGACTTTC.

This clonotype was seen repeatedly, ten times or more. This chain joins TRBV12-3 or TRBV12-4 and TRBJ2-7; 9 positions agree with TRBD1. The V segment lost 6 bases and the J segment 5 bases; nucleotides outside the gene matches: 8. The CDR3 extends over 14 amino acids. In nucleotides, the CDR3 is TGTGCCAGCAGCACGGGACAGGGTAGTAACGAGCAGTACTTC. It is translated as CASSTGQGSNEQYF.

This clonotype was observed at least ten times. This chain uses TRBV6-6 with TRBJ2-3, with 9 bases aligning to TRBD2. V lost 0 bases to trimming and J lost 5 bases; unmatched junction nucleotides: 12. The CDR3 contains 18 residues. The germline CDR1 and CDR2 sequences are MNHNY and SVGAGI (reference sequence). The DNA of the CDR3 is TGTGCCAGCAGTTACTCGGGGTTCGGGGCGGGGGGGAAAGATACGCAGTATTTT. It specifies CASSYSGFGAGGKDTQYF.

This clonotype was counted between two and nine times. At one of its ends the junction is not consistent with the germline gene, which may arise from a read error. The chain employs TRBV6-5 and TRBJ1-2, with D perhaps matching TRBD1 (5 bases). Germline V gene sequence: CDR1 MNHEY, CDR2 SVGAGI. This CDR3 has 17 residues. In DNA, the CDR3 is TGTGCCAGCAGTTACTCTTTAGAATATGGGGACTTCTATAGCTACACCTTC. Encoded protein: CASSYSLEYGDFYSYTF.

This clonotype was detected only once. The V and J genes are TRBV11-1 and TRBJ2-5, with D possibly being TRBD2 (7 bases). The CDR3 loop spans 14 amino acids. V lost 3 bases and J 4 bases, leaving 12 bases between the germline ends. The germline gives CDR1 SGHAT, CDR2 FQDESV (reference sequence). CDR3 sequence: CASSFSGGLETQYF. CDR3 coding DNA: TGTGCCAGCAGCTTTTCCGGGGGGCTAGAGACCCAGTACTTC.